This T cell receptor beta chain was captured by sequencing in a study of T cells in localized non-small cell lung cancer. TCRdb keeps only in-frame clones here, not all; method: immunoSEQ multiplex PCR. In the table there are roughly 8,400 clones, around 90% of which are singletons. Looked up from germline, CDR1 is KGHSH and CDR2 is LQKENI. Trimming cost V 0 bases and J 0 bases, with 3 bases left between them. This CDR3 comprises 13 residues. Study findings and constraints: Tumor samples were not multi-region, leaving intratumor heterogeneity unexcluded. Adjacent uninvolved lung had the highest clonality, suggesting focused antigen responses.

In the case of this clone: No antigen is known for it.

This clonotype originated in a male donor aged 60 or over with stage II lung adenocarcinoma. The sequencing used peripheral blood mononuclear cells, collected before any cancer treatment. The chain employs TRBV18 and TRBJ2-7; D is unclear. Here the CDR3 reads CASSPPSSYEQYF. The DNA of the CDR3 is TGTGCCAGCTCACCACCAAGCTCCTACGAGCAGTACTTC.